This is a list of T cell receptor beta chains from one sample in a study of cytomegalovirus exposure and HLA in healthy donors. Here immunoSEQ multiplex PCR was the method, and the copy in TCRdb shows in-frame clones only, minus some. The sample lists tens of thousands of clones; just under 75% were seen once. Specimen: PBMCs. These receptors originate from a human donor in good health. The CDR3 runs from the conserved cysteine through the conserved F or W. D genes are given only for firm matches. Only part of the rows carry a size: once, few, many, or a class if the clone is expanded.

v_call	clone_size	j_call	d_call	cdr3_nt	cdr3_aa
TRBV19	-	TRBJ2-7	TRBD1	TGTGCCAGTAGTGGGACAGCAGCCTACGAGCAGTACTTC	CASSGTAAYEQYF
TRBV7-2	once	TRBJ2-7	TRBD1	TGTGCCAGCAGCGTTGGACAGGCGATCCCCTACGAGCAGTACTTC	CASSVGQAIPYEQYF
TRBV19	few	TRBJ2-7	-	TGTGCCAGTCTTAAAGAGCAGTACTTC	CASLKEQYF
TRBV5-6	once	TRBJ1-2	TRBD1	TGTGCCAGCAGCGGCCGGGACAGGGGGCGTGGCTACACCTTC	CASSGRDRGRGYTF
TRBV7-2	-	TRBJ2-1	TRBD2	TGTGCCAGCAGCCCCCCCCGTGCTAGCGGGAGGGCTGGTGAGCAGTTCTTC	CASSPPRASGRAGEQFF
TRBV19	-	TRBJ2-1	-	TGTGCCAGTAGTAATATAGCGGTCGCCTACAATGAGCAGTTCTTC	CASSNIAVAYNEQFF
TRBV12-5	-	TRBJ1-2	TRBD1	TGTGCTAGTGGTTCCGGGACAGGGCAACCTTGGGGCTACACCTTC	CASGSGTGQPWGYTF
TRBV5-5	-	TRBJ2-7	TRBD1	TGTGCCAGCAGCTGGACAGGGGACGAGCAGTACTTC	CASSWTGDEQYF
TRBV7-6	few	TRBJ2-1	TRBD1	TGTGCCAGCAGCTTAGCGTCTGGACAGGGGTACAATGAGCAGTTCTTC	CASSLASGQGYNEQFF
TRBV27	few	TRBJ2-1	-	TGTGCCAGCAGTCCCCGGTTCTACAATGAGCAGTTCTTC	CASSPRFYNEQFF
TRBV7-8	-	TRBJ1-5	-	TGTGCCAGCAGCCTCGGACTGATAAATCAGCCCCAGCATTTT	CASSLGLINQPQHF
TRBV7-9	few	TRBJ1-2	-	TGTGCCAGCAGCTCCGAGGTCTATGGCTACACCTTC	CASSSEVYGYTF
TRBV5-1	-	TRBJ2-4	TRBD2	TGCGCCAGCAGCTTGGGGTTAGCGGGGGAAAACATTCAGTACTTC	CASSLGLAGENIQYF
TRBV10-1	-	TRBJ1-5	-	TGCGCCAGCAGAGGGGCCATGGATAGCAATCAGCCCCAGCATTTT	CASRGAMDSNQPQHF
TRBV6-1	-	TRBJ1-1	-	TGTGCCAGCAGTGACAGGGTTACTGAAGCTTTCTTT	CASSDRVTEAFF
TRBV30	-	TRBJ1-2	-	TGTGCCTGGAGTTTCTGGAGGGACAACTATGGCTACACCTTC	CAWSFWRDNYGYTF
TRBV6-1	-	TRBJ2-3	-	TGTGCCAGCATCTCTTCCGAGCCGACAGATACGCAGTATTTT	CASISSEPTDTQYF
TRBV7-2	-	TRBJ2-1	-	TGTGCCAGCAGCTTACCGGGACAATACAATGAGCAGTTCTTC	CASSLPGQYNEQFF
TRBV7-2	-	TRBJ2-1	TRBD1	TGTGCCAGCAGCTCCCCAGGACAGGGTCAAAATGAGCAGTTCTTC	CASSSPGQGQNEQFF
TRBV9	-	TRBJ2-1	-	TGTGCCAGCAGCGTAGCTACGCAGGGAACCTTCAATGAGCAGTTCTTC	CASSVATQGTFNEQFF
TRBV5-1	-	TRBJ2-2	TRBD2	TGCGCCAGCAGCACGGGACTAGCGGGAGTACCCGGGGAGCTGTTTTTT	CASSTGLAGVPGELFF
TRBV9	-	TRBJ2-3	TRBD2	TGTGCCAGCAGCGTTAGCGGGAGTGGCACAGATACGCAGTATTTT	CASSVSGSGTDTQYF
TRBV4-1	once	TRBJ1-2	TRBD1	TGCGCCAGCAGCCGGGTCCCGACAGGGGGCGATGGCTACACCTTC	CASSRVPTGGDGYTF
TRBV5-6	-	TRBJ1-2	-	TGTGCCAGCAGCTTGGGACAGCTCTATGGCTACACCTTC	CASSLGQLYGYTF
TRBV6-4	-	TRBJ2-1	-	TGTGCCAGCAGTAGGGGCCTCCACAATGAGCAGTTCTTC	CASSRGLHNEQFF
TRBV27	-	TRBJ1-5	TRBD1	TGTGCCAGCAGCCCAATGGGACAGGGGGCAAGCAATCAGCCCCAGCATTTT	CASSPMGQGASNQPQHF
TRBV7-9	few	TRBJ2-5	TRBD2	TGTGCCAGCAGCGACCTCTTAGCGGGAGGGGCAGAGACCCAGTACTTC	CASSDLLAGGAETQYF
TRBV10-3	-	TRBJ2-5	TRBD1	TGTGCCATCCACGGGACAGGGGGCAAGTTGGTGCTAGAGACCCAGTACTTC	CAIHGTGGKLVLETQYF
TRBV18	-	TRBJ2-2	-	TGTGCCAGCTCACCAGTCAGGGAAGTAACCGGGGAGCTGTTTTTT	CASSPVREVTGELFF
TRBV29-1	-	TRBJ1-2	TRBD1	TGCAGCGGCGGGACAGGGCAAGGCTACACCTTC	CSGGTGQGYTF
TRBV7-9	-	TRBJ2-7	TRBD1	TGTGCCAGCAGCGTGGGGACAGACAGGGGAGGCGAGCAGTACTTC	CASSVGTDRGGEQYF
TRBV19	-	TRBJ2-7	TRBD1	TGTGCCAGTAGTAGGCCACAGGGGGCGATTTACGAGCAGTACTTC	CASSRPQGAIYEQYF
TRBV29-1	-	TRBJ1-2	-	TGCAGCGTTGAATCGGGGAACTATGGCTACACCTTC	CSVESGNYGYTF
TRBV10-2	-	TRBJ2-7	-	TGCGCCAGCAGTGAGGCAGGCTCCTACGAGCAGTACTTC	CASSEAGSYEQYF
TRBV5-1	-	TRBJ2-2	TRBD1	TGCGCCAGCAGCTTGCGGACAGGGGGTTACACCGGGGAGCTGTTTTTT	CASSLRTGGYTGELFF
TRBV4-1	-	TRBJ2-7	TRBD1	TGCGCCAGCAGGCCCAGGGGGCCCCCCTACGAGCAGTACTTC	CASRPRGPPYEQYF
TRBV30	-	TRBJ2-1	TRBD1	TGTGCCTGGAGTTCGGACAGGGGGATTTACAATGAGCAGTTCTTC	CAWSSDRGIYNEQFF
TRBV4-2	-	TRBJ1-2	-	TGTGCCAGCAGCCAAGATTTGGGCAGGGAAGTAGTCGGCTACACCTTC	CASSQDLGREVVGYTF
TRBV6-1	-	TRBJ1-2	-	TGTGCCAGCAGTGAAAGGGGGGGCTATGGCTACACCTTC	CASSERGGYGYTF
TRBV30	-	TRBJ2-7	TRBD2	TGTGCCTGGAGGAGACTAGCGTTCTACGAGCAGTACTTC	CAWRRLAFYEQYF
TRBV19	few	TRBJ1-2	-	TGTGCCAGTAGTAATATCAGGGTCCCTCTGTCTAGTGGCTACACCTTC	CASSNIRVPLSSGYTF
TRBV6-1	few	TRBJ2-7	-	TGTGCCAGCAGTGAAGTGGCGGAGGGATCCTACGAGCAGTACTTC	CASSEVAEGSYEQYF
TRBV5-5	-	TRBJ2-5	-	TGTGCCAGCAGCTGGCAAATTGGCAGGCCAACGGAGACCCAGTACTTC	CASSWQIGRPTETQYF
TRBV5-1	-	TRBJ2-3	-	TGCGCCAGCAGCCCATCCTGGACAGCGGCACAAGATACGCAGTATTTT	CASSPSWTAAQDTQYF
TRBV30	-	TRBJ1-2	-	TGTGCCTGGAGTGTAGGGAGGGGGACCTTCATTCAGGTCTATGGCTACACCTTC	CAWSVGRGTFIQVYGYTF